A selection of T cell receptor beta chains follows, all from one sample in a study of vaccination effects on CD4 cells after COVID-19. These receptors have no identified antigens. Repertoires were generated with immunoSEQ multiplex PCR, while TCRdb's copy carries only in-frame clones and drops some. The table includes 20,000 to 30,000 clones, approximately 69% detected once. This material consisted of CD4+ T cells from PBMCs cultured with SARS-CoV-2 spike peptides, taken after COVID-19 vaccination. The receptors originated from a human donor who received a COVID-19 vaccine. Both conserved end residues are part of each CDR3. The D gene is left open where the match is weak. Not all rows give a size; the values are once, few, many and, for expanded clones, a class.

-	once	TRBV18	TRBJ1-1	CASSPIEGLNTEAFF	TGTGCCAGCTCACCAATAGAGGGCCTGAACACTGAAGCTTTCTTT
-	-	TRBV20-1	TRBJ2-2	CSASIGGSNTGELFF	TGCAGTGCTAGTATCGGCGGATCGAACACCGGGGAGCTGTTTTTT
-	-	TRBV3-1/TRBV3-2	TRBJ2-1	CASSSIGDEQFF	TGTGCCAGCAGCTCAATCGGGGATGAGCAGTTCTTC
-	few	TRBV5-4	TRBJ2-5	CASSLVGGRRETQYF	TGTGCCAGCAGCTTGGTGGGCGGTCGTCGGGAGACCCAGTACTTC
-	few	TRBV28	TRBJ2-5	CASSLLGWSGQETQYF	TGTGCCAGCAGTTTATTAGGGTGGTCGGGCCAAGAGACCCAGTACTTC
-	-	TRBV29-1	TRBJ2-3	CSVRGQGNTDTQYF	TGCAGCGTGAGGGGTCAGGGCAACACAGATACGCAGTATTTT
-	-	TRBV27	TRBJ1-4	CASSSSTHTTTNEKLFF	TGTGCCAGCAGTTCCTCGACTCATACGACAACTAATGAAAAACTGTTTTTT
-	-	TRBV29-1	TRBJ2-4	CSVGRGGTKNIQYF	TGCAGCGTTGGGAGGGGGGGGACCAAAAACATTCAGTACTTC
TRBD1	-	TRBV2	TRBJ1-3	CASSKDPGQGLSGNTIYF	TGTGCCAGCAGTAAAGATCCGGGACAGGGACTCTCTGGAAACACCATATATTTT
TRBD2	-	TRBV19	TRBJ2-7	CASSTKLRLAGDYEQYF	TGTGCCAGTAGTACCAAGCTTAGACTAGCGGGAGACTACGAGCAGTACTTC
-	-	TRBV27	TRBJ1-4	CASSFRGATNEKLFF	TGTGCCAGCAGTTTTAGAGGGGCAACTAATGAAAAACTGTTTTTT
TRBD1	-	TRBV7-9	TRBJ2-1	CASSRGQGYNNEQFF	TGTGCCAGCAGCCGCGGACAGGGGTACAACAATGAGCAGTTCTTC
TRBD2	-	TRBV5-4	TRBJ2-1	CASSLDLTSGSEQFF	TGTGCCAGCAGCTTAGACCTAACTAGCGGGAGTGAGCAGTTCTTC
-	-	TRBV6-5	TRBJ2-6	CAASGSGANVLTF	TGTGCCGCGTCGGGCTCTGGGGCCAACGTCCTGACTTTC
-	-	TRBV7-7	TRBJ1-6	CASSLVRIPWNSPLHF	TGTGCCAGCAGCTTAGTTAGGATTCCCTGGAATTCACCCCTCCACTTT
-	-	TRBV12-3/TRBV12-4	TRBJ2-4	CASSLAAKNIQYF	TGTGCCAGCAGTTTAGCTGCCAAAAACATTCAGTACTTC
-	-	TRBV19	TRBJ2-7	CASSIDFGGERYYEQYF	TGTGCCAGTAGTATAGATTTCGGGGGCGAACGTTACTACGAGCAGTACTTC
TRBD1	few	TRBV4-2	TRBJ2-3	CASSQGTGGADTQYF	TGTGCCAGCAGCCAAGGGACAGGGGGCGCAGATACGCAGTATTTT
TRBD1	few	TRBV5-1	TRBJ1-6	CASSLAGTGYSPLHF	TGCGCCAGCAGCTTGGCCGGGACAGGGTATTCACCCCTCCACTTT
-	-	TRBV24-1	TRBJ1-2	CATSDSRTGGYGYTF	TGTGCCACCAGTGACTCCCGGACTGGCGGCTATGGCTACACCTTC
TRBD1	-	TRBV2	TRBJ2-3	CASRDRGTDTQYF	TGTGCCAGCAGGGACAGGGGGACAGATACGCAGTATTTT
-	-	TRBV6-5	TRBJ2-6	CASSYRGSGANVLTF	TGTGCCAGCAGTTACAGGGGATCTGGGGCCAACGTCCTGACTTTC
TRBD2	-	TRBV5-1	TRBJ2-3	CASSPRLAGGPDTQYF	TGCGCCAGCAGCCCGAGACTAGCGGGAGGGCCAGATACGCAGTATTTT
TRBD2	-	TRBV5-1	TRBJ2-1	CASSLRRGGNEQFF	TGCGCCAGCAGCTTGAGGCGGGGGGGCAATGAGCAGTTCTTC
TRBD2	-	TRBV19	TRBJ2-2	CASSSIGAGDPGELFF	TGTGCCAGTAGCTCCATTGGGGCGGGAGACCCCGGGGAGCTGTTTTTT
-	-	TRBV4-1	TRBJ1-1	CASSQVRGEGAFF	TGCGCCAGCAGCCAAGTTAGGGGGGAGGGGGCTTTCTTT
-	-	TRBV4-1	TRBJ2-3	CASSQAPTESDTQYF	TGCGCCAGCAGCCAAGCTCCGACAGAGTCAGATACGCAGTATTTT
-	once	TRBV19	TRBJ1-2	CASSIGLERGYGYTF	TGTGCCAGTAGTATAGGCTTGGAGAGGGGGTATGGCTACACCTTC
TRBD1	-	TRBV19	TRBJ1-1	CASSMGTGLLTEAFF	TGTGCCAGTAGTATGGGGACAGGGTTGCTCACTGAAGCTTTCTTT
TRBD1	-	TRBV20-1	TRBJ2-7	CSASGHRQGPYEQYF	TGCAGTGCTAGTGGACATCGACAGGGTCCCTACGAGCAGTACTTC
-	-	TRBV3-1/TRBV3-2	TRBJ2-1	CASSQNTQSSSYNEQFF	TGTGCCAGCAGCCAAAATACGCAGTCGAGCTCCTACAATGAGCAGTTCTTC
-	-	TRBV12-5	TRBJ1-5	CASGLVLTGDGNQPQHF	TGTGCTAGTGGTTTGGTACTCACAGGTGATGGCAATCAGCCCCAGCATTTT
-	few	TRBV5-1	TRBJ1-1	CASSLSIGEAFF	TGCGCCAGCAGCTTGAGTATTGGTGAAGCTTTCTTT
-	few	TRBV7-7	TRBJ2-5	CASSSGRKIQETQYF	TGTGCCAGCAGCTCTGGTCGAAAGATCCAAGAGACCCAGTACTTC
-	-	TRBV5-1	TRBJ1-4	CASSLAVVGGEKLFF	TGCGCCAGCAGCTTGGCAGTCGTCGGGGGTGAAAAACTGTTTTTT
-	-	TRBV2	TRBJ1-5	CASQTGLGSNQPQHF	TGTGCCAGCCAAACAGGGTTGGGTAGCAATCAGCCCCAGCATTTT
TRBD2	once	TRBV2	TRBJ2-7	CASRREAHEQYF	TGTGCCAGCCGGCGGGAGGCCCACGAGCAGTACTTC
-	-	TRBV5-1	TRBJ1-4	CASSPNLEKLFF	TGCGCCAGCAGCCCAAATCTTGAAAAACTGTTTTTT
TRBD1	few	TRBV12-3/TRBV12-4	TRBJ1-1	CASSFQGDTEAFF	TGTGCCAGCAGTTTTCAGGGGGACACTGAAGCTTTCTTT
-	-	TRBV3-1/TRBV3-2	TRBJ2-7	CASSPGLPPYEQYF	TGTGCCAGCAGCCCGGGACTCCCGCCCTACGAGCAGTACTTC
TRBD1	-	TRBV5-6	TRBJ2-3	CASSFAGGGSTDTQYF	TGTGCCAGCAGTTTCGCAGGGGGCGGTAGCACAGATACGCAGTATTTT
TRBD1	-	TRBV7-9	TRBJ1-4	CASSFGGGQANEKLFF	TGTGCCAGCAGCTTCGGTGGGGGACAGGCTAATGAAAAACTGTTTTTT
-	-	TRBV27	TRBJ1-1	CASSRNGNTEAFF	TGTGCCAGCAGCAGAAATGGAAACACTGAAGCTTTCTTT
TRBD1	-	TRBV3-1/TRBV3-2	TRBJ2-7	CASSRIGTGNYEQYF	TGTGCCAGCAGCCGGATCGGGACAGGAAACTACGAGCAGTACTTC
-	-	TRBV3-1/TRBV3-2	TRBJ2-1	CASSQALFYEQFF	TGTGCCAGCAGCCAAGCCTTATTCTATGAGCAGTTCTTC
-	-	TRBV6-5	TRBJ2-1	CASRDNEQFF	TGTGCCAGCAGAGACAATGAGCAGTTCTTC
-	few	TRBV27	TRBJ2-2	CASSSLTGELFF	TGTGCCAGCAGCTCTCTAACCGGGGAGCTGTTTTTT
-	-	TRBV6-5	TRBJ1-5	CASTSGQGNQPQHF	TGTGCCAGCACTTCGGGGCAGGGTAATCAGCCCCAGCATTTT
-	once	TRBV6-5	TRBJ1-2	CASSYGLSEGGYTF	TGTGCCAGCAGTTACGGCTTATCAGAGGGTGGCTACACCTTC
TRBD1	-	TRBV7-8	TRBJ1-2	CASSSSDRAIHYGYTF	TGTGCCAGCAGCTCTTCGGACAGGGCAATTCACTATGGCTACACCTTC
-	-	TRBV24-1	TRBJ1-5	CATSDFSQPQHF	TGTGCCACCAGTGATTTTAGCCAGCCCCAGCATTTT
-	-	TRBV11-2	TRBJ1-2	CASSQRHGGYTF	TGTGCCAGCAGCCAGAGACACGGGGGCTACACCTTC
-	-	TRBV24-1	TRBJ1-1	CATKPGGGGNTEAFF	TGTGCCACCAAACCGGGGGGGGGCGGCAACACTGAAGCTTTCTTT
TRBD1	-	TRBV4-1	TRBJ1-4	CASSRGGLVGGPNEKLFF	TGCGCCAGCAGCCGGGGGGGGTTGGTAGGGGGCCCTAATGAAAAACTGTTTTTT